The source of this T cell receptor (beta chain) is a study of radiation and T cells in renal cell carcinoma. V was shortened by 5 bases and J by 6 bases, with 13 bases between the two germline ends. The CDR3 sequence is 13 residues long. CDR1 and CDR2 from the germline V gene are MDHEN and SYDVKM. Note on this clone: Antigen: not known.

The method was immunoSEQ multiplex PCR; TCRdb's version includes in-frame clones alone and lacks a portion of them. The profile shows about 73,000 clones, less than 85% of them singletons. Study-wide points: From baseline, blood top tumor clonotypes peaked at 2 weeks post-radiation. Baseline intratumoral clonotype presence is unknown without pretreatment biopsies.

Time point of the sample: blood 4 weeks post-SBRT, at nephrectomy. Specified treatment: 15 Gy SBRT to primary tumor, nephrectomy 4 weeks later. Nephrectomy followed 15 Gy stereotactic body radiation by 4 weeks. The tumor was a clear cell renal cell carcinoma. Source: blood, taken from a patient whose treatment included radiotherapy and nephrectomy. The origin of this receptor is a woman between 55 and 75 years old with renal cell carcinoma. V usage is TRBV28 and J usage is TRBJ2-5; no definite D call. The CDR3 region is CASSPPSQKTQYF. CDR3 sequence (DNA): TGTGCCAGCAGTCCCCCCTCACAAAAGACCCAGTACTTC.